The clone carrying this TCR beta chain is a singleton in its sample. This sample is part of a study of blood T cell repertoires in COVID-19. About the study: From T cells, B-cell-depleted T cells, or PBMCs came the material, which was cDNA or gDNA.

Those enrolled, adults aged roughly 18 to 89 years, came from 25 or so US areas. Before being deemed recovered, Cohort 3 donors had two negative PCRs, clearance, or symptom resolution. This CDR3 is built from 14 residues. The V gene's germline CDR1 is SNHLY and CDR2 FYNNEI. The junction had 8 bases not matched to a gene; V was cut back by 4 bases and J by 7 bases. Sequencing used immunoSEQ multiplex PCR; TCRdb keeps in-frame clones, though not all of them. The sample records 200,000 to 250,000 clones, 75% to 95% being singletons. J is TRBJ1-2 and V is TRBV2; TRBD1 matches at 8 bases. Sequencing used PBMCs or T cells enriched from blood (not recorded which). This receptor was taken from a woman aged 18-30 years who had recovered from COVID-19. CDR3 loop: CASSAGQGVGGYTF. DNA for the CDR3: TGTGCCAGCAGTGCAGGACAGGGAGTGGGTGGCTACACCTTC.